The rows below give T cell receptor beta chains drawn from one sample of a study of multiple sclerosis patients with progressive multifocal leukoencephalopathy. Clones were sequenced by immunoSEQ multiplex PCR, and TCRdb holds only the in-frame ones, with some missing. The sample carries roughly 30,000 clones, around 91% recorded once. The sequencing input was PBMCs. These receptors came from a human donor with multiple sclerosis. Each CDR3 is given without its conserved first and last residue. A row's size may be missing; if present it is once, few, many or a size class.

J: TRBJ2-5; V: TRBV11-2; size: .; CDR3: ASSVTETQY
J: TRBJ2-7; V: TRBV6-6; size: .; CDR3: ASKGTAEQY
J: TRBJ1-1; V: TRBV28; size: once; CDR3: ASSLIMGGTEAF
J: TRBJ1-2; V: TRBV5-4; size: .; CDR3: ASSLPGTGPYGYT
J: TRBJ1-2; V: TRBV28; size: once; CDR3: ASSLDTYYGYT
J: TRBJ2-1; V: TRBV14; size: once; CDR3: ASSQVRGNSRQF
J: TRBJ1-2; V: TRBV4-3; size: .; CDR3: ASSQDLHSYGYT
J: TRBJ2-3; V: TRBV29-1; size: .; CDR3: SVRKRLTDTQY
J: TRBJ2-1; V: TRBV19; size: .; CDR3: ASSIGFRLAANNEQF
J: TRBJ1-2; V: TRBV7-8; size: .; CDR3: ASTGQGLYGYT
J: TRBJ2-1; V: TRBV10-2; size: once; CDR3: ASNRDLYNEQF
J: TRBJ1-1; V: TRBV7-9; size: .; CDR3: ASSPIEWNTEAF
J: TRBJ1-3; V: TRBV7-8; size: .; CDR3: ASSLVRAGNTIY
J: TRBJ1-2; V: TRBV18; size: .; CDR3: ASSPSVGQGATTYT
J: .; V: TRBV10-3; size: once; CDR3: AIRATGTTGGEQY
J: TRBJ1-5; V: TRBV28; size: once; CDR3: ASSLLGNNQPQH
J: TRBJ1-5; V: TRBV30; size: .; CDR3: AWRRPGLLDQPQH
J: TRBJ2-7; V: TRBV2; size: .; CDR3: ASSRDLPYEQY
J: TRBJ2-7; V: TRBV19; size: .; CDR3: ASSTTEGWRYEQY
J: TRBJ2-7; V: TRBV4-3; size: .; CDR3: ASSQDSRAPGEQY
J: TRBJ1-2; V: TRBV5-5; size: once; CDR3: ASSPGTGQGYT
J: TRBJ2-7; V: TRBV27; size: .; CDR3: ASAGQVPSYEQY
J: TRBJ2-7; V: TRBV5-4; size: .; CDR3: ASSLGAGTYEQY
J: TRBJ2-1; V: TRBV7-8; size: .; CDR3: ASSPEGRLHSSYNEQF
J: TRBJ2-7; V: TRBV7-6; size: .; CDR3: ASSLGAGNYEQY
J: TRBJ1-5; V: TRBV2; size: .; CDR3: ASSRTGDESNQPQH
J: TRBJ2-7; V: TRBV5-4; size: once; CDR3: ASSSAGTGIYEQY
J: TRBJ2-6; V: TRBV5-1; size: .; CDR3: ASSLTAGANVLT
J: TRBJ2-4; V: TRBV9; size: .; CDR3: ASSSPRTSGKIKNIQY
J: TRBJ2-5; V: TRBV9; size: .; CDR3: ASSAPLEEQY
J: TRBJ1-1; V: TRBV6-1; size: .; CDR3: ASSVSRTANTEAF
J: TRBJ2-1; V: TRBV14; size: .; CDR3: ASSHYRTSYNEQF
J: TRBJ2-7; V: TRBV15; size: .; CDR3: ATSQGGPYEQY
J: TRBJ2-5; V: TRBV2; size: .; CDR3: ASSYQGASETQY
J: TRBJ1-5; V: TRBV19; size: .; CDR3: ASSIGRGFNQPQH
J: TRBJ1-2; V: TRBV9; size: .; CDR3: ASSVGGDNYGYT
J: TRBJ1-4; V: TRBV5-1; size: .; CDR3: ASSFDRFSEKLF
J: TRBJ2-1; V: TRBV7-9; size: .; CDR3: ASSHPGYSGMSTIEQF
J: TRBJ1-1; V: TRBV7-2; size: .; CDR3: ASSRGAGETEAF
J: TRBJ2-7; V: TRBV7-2; size: .; CDR3: ASSTSSGMAYEQY
J: TRBJ1-1; V: TRBV19; size: few; CDR3: ASSIGRLEAF
J: TRBJ2-2; V: TRBV11-3; size: .; CDR3: ASTEGGLANTGELF